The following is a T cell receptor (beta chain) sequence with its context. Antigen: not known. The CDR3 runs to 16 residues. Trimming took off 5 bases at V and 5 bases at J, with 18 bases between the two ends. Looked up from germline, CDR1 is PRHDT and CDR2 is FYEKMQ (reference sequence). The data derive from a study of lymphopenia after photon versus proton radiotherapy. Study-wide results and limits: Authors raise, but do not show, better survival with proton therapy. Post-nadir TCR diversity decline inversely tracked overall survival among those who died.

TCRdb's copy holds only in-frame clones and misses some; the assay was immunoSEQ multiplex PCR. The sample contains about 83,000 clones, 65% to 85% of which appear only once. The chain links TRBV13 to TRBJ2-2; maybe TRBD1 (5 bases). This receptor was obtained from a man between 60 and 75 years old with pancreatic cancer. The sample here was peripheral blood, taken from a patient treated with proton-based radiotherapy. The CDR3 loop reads CASSLLLPQGTGELFF. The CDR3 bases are TGTGCCAGCAGCCTCCTCCTCCCCCAGGGAACCGGGGAGCTGTTTTTT.